The next 3 T cell receptor beta chains were all read from a single sample in a study of T cell responses to AZD1222 COVID-19 vaccine. TCRdb's table, derived via immunoSEQ multiplex PCR, lists solely in-frame clones and lacks some. The sample holds about 130,000 clones; approximately 83% are singletons and the top ten take about 1.6%. This specimen consisted of peripheral blood, obtained on day 0 of AZD1222 vaccination. The receptors here all came from an adult in good health.

The chain carries TRBV4-2 and TRBJ2-3; TRBD1 might be the D (5 bases). Trimming pared 1 base from V and 6 bases from J, leaving 14 bases between. The CDR3 runs to 15 residues. In germline, CDR1 is LGHNA, CDR2 YNFKEQ. CDR3 in DNA: TGTGCCAGCAGCCAAGGGGGCCAACATGGGGATACGCAGTATTTT. Amino acids: CASSQGGQHGDTQYF.

The chain joins TRBV5-4 to TRBJ1-1, with 7 bases aligning to TRBD1. The V gene's germline CDR1 is SGHNT and CDR2 YYREEE (reference sequence). V trimming: 6 bases; J trimming: 5 bases; junction bases outside the gene matches: 13. The CDR3 extends over 15 amino acids. The CDR3 reads CASTVLMDRKTEAFF. CDR3 in DNA: TGTGCCAGCACCGTTTTGATGGACAGGAAAACTGAAGCTTTCTTT.

The V gene is TRBV5-1, the J gene TRBJ1-5; a possible D gene is TRBD1 (5 bases). The CDR3 loop spans 15 amino acids. Germline-derived CDR1 and CDR2 are SGHRS and YFSETQ. Trimming took off 0 bases at V and 5 bases at J, with 12 bases between the two ends. This CDR3 is CASSLVSGPYQPQHF. The CDR3 coding sequence is TGCGCCAGCAGCTTGGTTTCAGGGCCTTATCAGCCCCAGCATTTT.